The 14 T cell receptor beta chains in this list originate from one sample, sequenced in a study of cytomegalovirus exposure and HLA in healthy donors. The PCR made use of 60 Vbeta and 13 Jbeta primers. Produced via immunoSEQ multiplex PCR; TCRdb's table is partial and in-frame only. This table has approximately 100,000 clones, 70% to 85% appearing once. The specimen sequenced was PBMCs. These receptors originate from a man aged 40-49 years in good health and CMV-seropositive.

This clone was detected a few times. The rearrangement joins TRBV2 to TRBJ2-5; 10 bases align to TRBD1. CDR1 SNHLY and CDR2 FYNNEI come from the germline V gene. V lost 7 bases, J lost 4 bases, and 6 bases stayed unmatched. This CDR3 comprises 14 residues. The CDR3, as DNA: TGTGCCAGCATCTTGGACAGGGGGAGAGAGACCCAGTACTTC. It translates to CASILDRGRETQYF.

The gene calls are TRBV15 and TRBJ1-3; the D is unclear. The germline V and J ends were trimmed by 0 bases and 0 bases, with 12 bases remaining between them. CDR3 length equals 17 residues. From germline, CDR1 is LNHNV and CDR2 YYDKDF (reference sequence). CDR3 coding DNA: TGTGCCACCAGCAGAGAGCTCCTTGGGAGCTCTGGAAACACCATATATTTT. The encoded protein is CATSRELLGSSGNTIYF.

The chain recombines TRBV30 with TRBJ1-2, with a tentative D call TRBD1 (6 bases). Germline loops: CDR1 GTSNPN, CDR2 SVGIG (reference sequence). V lost 2 bases, J lost 2 bases, and 12 bases lay in between. The CDR3 covers 14 residues. The CDR3 bases are TGTGCCTGGAGTTGGGGGGGCGGAAACTATGGCTACACCTTC. Its protein is CAWSWGGGNYGYTF.

The chain joins TRBV5-1 to TRBJ2-6, with D perhaps TRBD1 (6 bases). The CDR3 runs 15 residues. Trimming left V 4 bases short and J 2 bases short, with 10 bases between. Looked up from germline, CDR1 is SGHRS and CDR2 is YFSETQ. The CDR3 spells CASSTRQAGANVLTF. CDR3 DNA sequence: TGCGCCAGCAGCACCAGACAGGCTGGGGCCAACGTCCTGACTTTC.

The chain is built from TRBV5-1 and TRBJ1-2; D gene uncertain. The V gene lost 0 bases and the J gene lost 0 bases, with 6 bases spanning the gap. Germline V gene sequence: CDR1 SGHRS, CDR2 YFSETQ. The CDR3 is made up of 14 amino acids. Here the CDR3 DNA reads TGCGCCAGCAGCTTGGGAGGTACTAACTATGGCTACACCTTC. Translating gives CASSLGGTNYGYTF. Variable domain in full (rest from reference TRBV5-1 and TRBJ1-2): KAGVTQTPRYLIKTRGQQVTLSCSPISGHRSVSWYQQTPGQGLQFLFEYFSETQRNKGNFPGRFSGRQFSNSRSEMNVSTLELGDSALYLCASSLGGTNYGYTFGSGTRLTVV.

This sequence joins TRBV11-2 and TRBJ2-1; 7 nucleotides match TRBD1. Germline V gene data show CDR1 as SGHAT and CDR2 as FQNNGV. The J segment lost 6 bases and the V segment lost 6 bases, leaving 11 bases of the junction unmatched. The CDR3 is 15 residues long. Here the CDR3 reads CASRTGTALLNEQFF. The CDR3 DNA follows: TGTGCCAGCAGAACCGGGACAGCACTCCTCAATGAGCAGTTCTTC.

This chain links TRBV10-1 with TRBJ2-7; D is ambiguous. CDR1 is WNHNN and CDR2 is SYGVQD in the germline V gene (reference sequence). This CDR3 has 13 amino acids. Trimming stripped 0 bases from V and 7 bases from J, with 10 bases between. The CDR3 DNA reads as TGCGCCAGCAGTGAGTCAGTCGGTCTGGAGCAGTACTTC. Residues: CASSESVGLEQYF.

As regards this clone: Germline is not matched at one junction end, which may reflect a read error. The rearrangement uses TRBV29-1 and TRBJ2-6; a possible D gene is TRBD1 (5 bases). The CDR3 runs 12 residues. CDR1 and CDR2 from the germline V gene are SQVTM and ANQGSEA. The CDR3 protein is CSFLHGANGLTF. The CDR3 DNA reads as TGCAGCTTCCTTCATGGGGCCAACGGCCTGACTTTC.

Notes on this clone: One end of the junction varies from germline; a read error may be responsible. The chain links TRBV7-7 to TRBJ2-5; 9 nucleotides align to TRBD1. Germline V lookup: CDR1 SSHAT, CDR2 FNYEAQ (reference sequence). The CDR3 covers 14 residues. The CDR3 DNA is TGTGCTAGCAGCGAGGGACAGGGAAGGGAGACCCAGTACTTC. Translating it yields CASSEGQGRETQYF.

The chain combines TRBV9 with TRBJ2-3, with 11 bases fitting TRBD2. The CDR3 runs 17 residues. The germline V gene encodes CDR1 SGDLS and CDR2 YYNGEE. J gave up 2 bases and V 4 bases, and 9 bases lay outside the gene matches. CDR3 protein: CASSKQTSGAFTDTQYF. DNA for the CDR3: TGTGCCAGCAGCAAGCAGACTAGCGGGGCGTTCACAGATACGCAGTATTTT.

The gene calls are TRBV28 and TRBJ2-1; 9 nucleotides agree with TRBD1. V lost 6 bases to trimming and J lost 6 bases; unmatched junction nucleotides: 18. Germline V gene data show CDR1 as MDHEN and CDR2 as SYDVKM. This CDR3 is 18 amino acids long. The CDR3 coding sequence is TGTGCCAGCAGACCGATTTTACGGTGGGGACAGGGCATCAATGAGCAGTTCTTC. Its translation is CASRPILRWGQGINEQFF.

The V gene is TRBV7-6, the J gene TRBJ2-7; weak D call: TRBD2 (6 bases). This CDR3 has 14 amino acids. With 4 bases removed from V and 0 bases from J, the gap between germline ends came to 10 bases. The V gene's germline CDR1 is SGHVS and CDR2 FNYEAQ. The CDR3 sequence: CASSSRTTSYEQYF. In nucleotides, the CDR3 is TGTGCCAGCAGCTCGCGGACTACCTCCTACGAGCAGTACTTC.

The table lists this clone with a few counts. This chain joins TRBV5-1 and TRBJ1-6; D gene uncertain. The CDR3 totals 13 residues. Germline V gives CDR1 SGHRS, CDR2 YFSETQ. V dropped 1 base and J dropped 13 bases, with 12 bases sitting between them. CDR3 in amino acids: CASSLTGIPPLHF. The CDR3 DNA reads TGCGCCAGCAGCTTGACCGGGATCCCCCCCCTCCACTTT. Supplemented by reference TRBV5-1 and TRBJ1-6, the full variable domain reads KAGVTQTPRYLIKTRGQQVTLSCSPISGHRSVSWYQQTPGQGLQFLFEYFSETQRNKGNFPGRFSGRQFSNSRSEMNVSTLELGDSALYLCASSLTGIPPLHFGNGTRLTVT.

The gene calls are TRBV19 and TRBJ2-1, with 12 bases lining up with TRBD2. V was clipped by 3 bases and J by 7 bases; unmatched bases: 7. Germline CDR1 and CDR2: LNHDA and SQIVND (reference sequence). This CDR3 contains 16 residues. The CDR3 nucleotides read TGTGCCAGTAGTATCTCTAGCGGGGGGGCGAGGAATGAGCAGTTCTTC. Protein: CASSISSGGARNEQFF.